This T cell receptor (beta chain) was identified during a study of human T cells and chemical hapten exposure. The sample's time point: patch test 2, 6 weeks after DPC sensitization. The treatment was: therapeutic diphenylcyclopropenone sensitization with weekly scalp DPC. CDR3 length: 14 residues. Trimming removed 6 bases from V and 2 bases from J, with 12 bases in between. CDR1 SNHLY and CDR2 FYNNEI come from the germline V gene. This clonotype came up a few times. Each CDR3 protein is one row after TCRdb ran MiXCR on the RACE reads. The sample has 70,000 to 95,000 distinct CDR3 sequences, about 6.6% seen once.

The genes are TRBV2 and TRBJ2-3; D is perhaps TRBD1 or TRBD2 (5 bases each). The TCR comes from a woman aged 25 to 39 with alopecia areata. Some clones in this sample may be carry-over from other donors' samples. The source material was whole blood, sampled in connection with sensitization to the hapten diphenylcyclopropenone (DPC). The CDR3 coding sequence is TGTGCCAGCAGGCCCAGGGAGAACACAGATACGCAGTATTTT. As protein: CASRPRENTDTQYF.